These 25 T cell receptor beta chains were all obtained from the same sample, sequenced in a study of regulatory T cells in long-lasting Graves disease. The authors built TCR beta libraries using iRepertoire HTBI primers and Arm-PCR of CDR3 regions. From the multiplex PCR reads, TCRdb called clonotypes with MiXCR, one entry per CDR3 protein. Of 700,000 or so distinct CDR3 sequences in the sample, around 30% were seen once. Time point of the sample: persistent/refractory GD, antithyroid drugs over 5 years with positive TRAb. Isolated PBMC RNA provided the starting material for the TCR library. The sample here was peripheral blood mononuclear cells (PBMCs), taken when the disease was refractory, from a patient treated with antithyroid drugs. Receptors originate from a female donor with Graves disease.

The CDR3 reads CASAREAGTYEQYF. CDR3 bases: TGTGCCAGCGCCAGGGAAGCGGGCACCTACGAGCAGTACTTC. J is TRBJ2-7 and V is TRBV6-1; tentatively, D is TRBD2 (6 bases). The V gene's germline CDR1 is MNHNS and CDR2 SASEGT. This CDR3 is 14 amino acids long. The germline V and J ends were trimmed by 8 bases and 2 bases, with 16 bases remaining between them.

This clonotype was seen a handful of times. The chain recombines TRBV3-1 with TRBJ1-2; TRBD1 matches at 8 bases. This CDR3 contains 14 residues. Germline trimming cut 2 bases from V and 6 bases from J; bases unmatched to any gene: 5. CDR1 LGHDT and CDR2 YNNKEL come from the germline V gene (reference sequence). In nucleotides, the CDR3 is TGTGCCAGCAGCCAACGGACAGGGTGGGATGGCTACACCTTC. The encoded protein is CASSQRTGWDGYTF.

In this sample, this clonotype turned up a few times. This sequence joins TRBV4-1 and TRBJ2-1, with 10 bases matching TRBD2. Per germline, CDR1 MGHRA and CDR2 YSYEKL. Unmatched junction bases numbered 8, after V lost 1 base and J lost 5 bases. CDR3 length: 17 residues. CDR3 in amino acids: CASSQVWPSGSDNEQFF. In DNA, the CDR3 is TGCGCCAGCAGCCAAGTTTGGCCTAGCGGGAGCGACAATGAGCAGTTCTTC.

The chain uses TRBV27 and TRBJ1-2; perhaps TRBD1 as D (6 bases). The CDR3 consists of 14 residues. The germline V and J ends were trimmed by 3 bases and 2 bases, with 10 bases remaining between them. In germline, CDR1 is MNHEY, CDR2 SMNVEV (reference sequence). CDR3 in amino acids: CASSFGRGNYGYTF. CDR3 nucleotides: TGTGCCAGCAGTTTTGGCAGGGGAAACTATGGCTACACCTTC.

This clonotype was observed a handful of times. V is TRBV2 and J is TRBJ1-5; a weak D match, TRBD1 (5 bases). Germline V CDR1 and CDR2: SNHLY, FYNNEI. V was trimmed by 3 bases and J by 7 bases, leaving 10 bases between them. This CDR3 has 13 amino acids. The CDR3 protein is CASSDNGDQPQHF. DNA of the CDR3: TGTGCCAGCAGTGATAATGGGGACCAGCCCCAGCATTTT.

This clonotype has only a few counts. The chain couples TRBV2 to TRBJ1-2, with a possible D match to TRBD1 (5 bases). With 4 bases removed from V and 0 bases from J, the gap between germline ends came to 6 bases. Germline lookup yields CDR1 SNHLY and CDR2 FYNNEI. The CDR3 is 13 residues long. The CDR3 loop is CASSGGPNYGYTF. In DNA, the CDR3 is TGTGCCAGCAGTGGGGGCCCTAACTATGGCTACACCTTC.

The chain links TRBV7-9 to TRBJ2-7, with TRBD1 matching over 11 bases. CDR3 size: 13 residues. V trimming: 4 bases; J trimming: 5 bases; junction bases outside the gene matches: 1. CDR1 and CDR2 from the germline V gene are SEHNR and FQNEAQ (reference sequence). The CDR3 here is CASSWDRGDEQYF. For the CDR3, the DNA is TGTGCCAGCAGCTGGGACAGGGGGGACGAGCAGTACTTC. Using reference TRBV7-9 and TRBJ2-7 for the parts outside the CDR3, the full variable domain is DTGVSQNPRHKITKRGQNVTFRCDPISEHNRLYWYRQTLGQGPEFLTYFQNEAQLEKSRLLSDRFSAERPKGSFSTLEIQRTEQGDSAMYLCASSWDRGDEQYFGPGTRLTVT.

This clonotype came up a few times. The V gene is TRBV5-1, the J gene TRBJ2-4; D is tentatively TRBD1 or TRBD2 (5 bases each). This CDR3 region has 13 residues. V was shortened by 1 base and J by 8 bases, with 10 bases between the two germline ends. Germline values: CDR1 SGHRS, CDR2 YFSETQ. This chain's CDR3 is CASSLYLGDIQYF. CDR3 coding DNA: TGCGCCAGCAGCTTGTATCTGGGGGACATTCAGTACTTC. The full variable domain, completed using reference TRBV5-1 and TRBJ2-4, is KAGVTQTPRYLIKTRGQQVTLSCSPISGHRSVSWYQQTPGQGLQFLFEYFSETQRNKGNFPGRFSGRQFSNSRSEMNVSTLELGDSALYLCASSLYLGDIQYFGAGTRLSVL.

Many counts were recorded for this clonotype. This sequence joins TRBV6-1 and TRBJ1-2, with D possibly matching TRBD1 (6 bases). Trimming stripped 9 bases from V and 3 bases from J, with 11 bases between. The CDR3 contains 12 residues. Germline CDR1 is MNHNS and CDR2 is SASEGT. CDR3 amino acids: CASGAGDYGYTF. The CDR3 coding sequence is TGTGCCAGTGGAGCAGGGGACTATGGCTACACCTTC.

This clonotype was seen a handful of times. V gene TRBV11-1 combines with J gene TRBJ2-2; D is undetermined. V lost 3 bases and J 4 bases, leaving 15 bases between the germline ends. The CDR3 extends over 16 amino acids. CDR1 is SGHAT, CDR2 FQDESV, per germline (reference sequence). CDR3 sequence (DNA): TGTGCCAGCAGCTTGGGTGGAAGGTGGTTCACCGGGGAGCTGTTTTTT. Translating gives CASSLGGRWFTGELFF.

V and J are TRBV20-1 and TRBJ1-4; D gene unclear. The CDR3 runs to 15 residues. Per the germline V gene, CDR1 is DFQATT and CDR2 is SNEGSKA (reference sequence). V was pared by 0 bases and J by 5 bases, with 13 bases between. The CDR3 here is CSARDPLGPNEKLFF. CDR3 sequence (DNA): TGCAGTGCTAGAGATCCCCTGGGCCCAAATGAAAAACTGTTTTTT.

The chain links TRBV5-1 to TRBJ2-2, with 9 bases identical to TRBD2. The trim removed 2 bases at V and 4 bases at J, leaving 6 bases unmatched. CDR1 is SGHRS and CDR2 is YFSETQ in the germline V gene. The CDR3 spans 16 residues. CDR3 sequence reads: CASSFGGRGSTGELFF. Written as DNA, the CDR3 is TGCGCCAGCAGCTTCGGCGGGAGGGGTTCCACCGGGGAGCTGTTTTTT.

V and J are TRBV19 and TRBJ1-5, with 8 bases aligning to TRBD1. Germline V CDR1 and CDR2: LNHDA, SQIVND (reference sequence). The CDR3 contains 16 residues. With 4 bases clipped from V and 0 bases from J, the junction kept 5 bases outside the gene matches. The CDR3 spells CASSTHRGISNQPQHF. The CDR3 bases are TGTGCCAGTAGTACTCACAGGGGGATTAGCAATCAGCCCCAGCATTTT. The whole variable domain, remainder taken from reference TRBV19 and TRBJ1-5, is DGGITQSPKYLFRKEGQNVTLSCEQNLNHDAMYWYRQDPGQGLRLIYYSQIVNDFQKGDIAEGYSVSREKKESFPLTVTSAQKNPTAFYLCASSTHRGISNQPQHFGDGTRLSIL.

This rearrangement joins TRBV11-2 to TRBJ2-5, with 10 positions matching TRBD2. CDR1 and CDR2 from the germline V gene are SGHAT and FQNNGV. V shed 5 bases, J shed 1 base, and the junction held 7 bases outside the gene matches. The CDR3 runs to 16 residues. The CDR3 loop is CASSTPRTSGQETQYF. The DNA of the CDR3 is TGTGCCAGCAGCACCCCCCGGACTAGCGGCCAAGAGACCCAGTACTTC.

This clonotype has only a few counts. This chain connects TRBV29-1 to TRBJ1-1, with no clear D. Per the germline V gene, CDR1 is SQVTM and CDR2 is ANQGSEA. Trimming stripped 3 bases from V and 10 bases from J, with 21 bases between. CDR3 length: 14 amino acids. The CDR3 DNA sequence: TGCAGCGTTGATCCGGCGGCAGGAGAGGTTGGAGCTTTCTTT. Amino acids: CSVDPAAGEVGAFF.

This clonotype has only a few counts. This rearrangement joins TRBV7-8 to TRBJ1-2; 11 bases match TRBD1. The CDR3 is 16 amino acids. V trimming: 5 bases; J trimming: 4 bases; junction bases outside the gene matches: 9. The germline V gene has CDR1 SGHVS and CDR2 FQNEAQ. The CDR3: CASSLRDRGFGYGYTF. In DNA form, the CDR3 reads TGTGCCAGCAGCCTCCGGGACAGGGGGTTCGGCTATGGCTACACCTTC.

The table lists this clonotype with a few counts. The rearrangement links TRBV7-9 to TRBJ2-4, with D perhaps being TRBD1 or TRBD2 (6 bases each). Trimming took 3 bases from V and 3 from J, leaving 9 bases between them. CDR3 length equals 14 residues. CDR1 and CDR2 (germline): SEHNR, FQNEAQ (reference sequence). The CDR3 loop reads CASSFGGGKNIQYF. The CDR3 DNA sequence: TGTGCCAGCAGCTTCGGGGGCGGCAAAAACATTCAGTACTTC.

The DNA for the CDR3 is TGCGCCAGCAGCTTGCGTCCGGGCCAGGGTGGCTACACCTTC. Amino acids: CASSLRPGQGGYTF. The rearrangement uses TRBV5-1 and TRBJ1-2, with D perhaps matching TRBD1 (5 bases). CDR1 is SGHRS, CDR2 YFSETQ, per germline. V was shortened by 1 base and J by 7 bases, with 14 bases between the two germline ends. This CDR3 has 14 residues.

As regards this clonotype: A much larger clone differs from this one at a single base, so this may be a read error. The V gene is TRBV12-3 or TRBV12-4, the J gene TRBJ2-7; D call uncertain. The CDR3 runs 14 residues. CDR3 bases: TGTGCCGGCAGTTTTGATTCGCAGTGGGACGAGCAGTACTTC. Its translation is CAGSFDSQWDEQYF.

V usage is TRBV28 and J usage is TRBJ2-7, with a possible D match to TRBD2 (5 bases). CDR1 is MDHEN, CDR2 SYDVKM, per germline. Trimming removed 2 bases from V and 4 bases from J, with 18 bases in between. This CDR3 region has 16 residues. Here the CDR3 reads CASSLMFGGTGYEQYF. The CDR3 nucleotides are TGTGCCAGCAGTTTAATGTTCGGCGGAACGGGGTACGAGCAGTACTTC.

The chain's CDR3 is CSARDLGTPNTIYF. CDR3 in DNA: TGCAGTGCTAGAGATCTGGGGACACCAAACACCATATATTTT. V and J are TRBV20-1 and TRBJ1-3; the D gene is possibly TRBD1 (6 bases). The CDR3 has 14 amino acids. V was clipped by 0 bases and J by 6 bases, with 12 bases between them. CDR1 and CDR2 (germline): DFQATT, SNEGSKA (reference sequence).

This sequence joins TRBV29-1 and TRBJ1-2; D gene uncertain. Germline V gene sequence: CDR1 SQVTM, CDR2 ANQGSEA. Trimming removed 6 bases at V and 0 bases at J, with 11 bases between. The CDR3 runs to 13 residues. CDR3 amino acids: CSVEEFSNYGYTF. The CDR3 coding sequence is TGCAGCGTAGAGGAGTTCTCTAACTATGGCTACACCTTC.

The genes are TRBV4-2 and TRBJ2-1; D remains unclear. The CDR3 consists of 13 residues. CDR1 is LGHNA and CDR2 is YNFKEQ in the germline V gene. V lost 4 bases, J lost 5 bases, and 9 bases lay in between. The CDR3 loop reads CASSRPENNEQFF. The DNA of the CDR3 is TGTGCCAGCAGCCGGCCTGAGAACAATGAGCAGTTCTTC.

This clonotype showed up many times. The rearrangement uses TRBV6-1 and TRBJ1-1, with D hard to call. Trimming stripped 7 bases from V and 1 base from J, with 4 bases between. This CDR3 region has 11 residues. The germline gives CDR1 MNHNS, CDR2 SASEGT. The CDR3 loop reads CASTTNTEAFF. The CDR3 DNA follows: TGTGCCAGCACAACGAACACTGAAGCTTTCTTT.

The rearrangement joins TRBV11-2 to TRBJ2-7, with D hard to call. The CDR3 extends over 15 amino acids. Trimming left V 2 bases short and J 1 base short, with 12 bases between. Germline CDR1 is SGHAT and CDR2 is FQNNGV. This CDR3 is CASSLPRRPSYEQYF. The CDR3 DNA reads TGTGCCAGCAGCTTACCCCGCCGGCCGTCCTACGAGCAGTACTTC.